This TCR beta chain originates from a study of T cell repertoires in cytomegalovirus infection. Study-wide context: Shared public TCR beta signatures pointed to both CMV infection and a matching HLA type. Study-level points and caveats: The response measured ex vivo was dominated by TCR beta clonotypes (HLA-C-restricted and CMV-specific). Identification of carriers of CMV plus the relevant HLA was performed using cumulative public TCR beta family frequency.

From the reads, TCRdb called clonotypes with MiXCR, one entry per CDR3 protein. The sample carries 250,000 to 300,000 distinct CDR3 sequences, roughly an eighth recorded once. Many counts were recorded for this clonotype. Its antigen is unknown. This CDR3 comprises 12 residues. Trimming removed 7 bases at V and 5 bases at J, with 9 bases between. Germline V gene lookup returns CDR1 SEHNR and CDR2 FQNEAQ (reference sequence). The V and J genes are TRBV7-9 and TRBJ2-1; D perhaps matches TRBD2 (5 bases). The source of this sequence is a human donor in good health (CMV status not recorded). Some clones in this sample may be carry-over from other donors' samples. Specimen: PBMCs. The CDR3 region is CASTHGDNEQFF. The CDR3 nucleotides read TGTGCCAGCACCCACGGGGACAATGAGCAGTTCTTC.